These T cell receptor beta chains were read from a single sample in a study of blood T cell repertoires in COVID-19. Libraries were prepared by immunoSEQ multiplex PCR; TCRdb keeps only in-frame clonotypes and omits some of them. The sample lists 7,000 to 9,000 clones; about 80% were seen once. The sample consisted of peripheral blood. Receptors were obtained from a human donor in a cohort sampled during active COVID-19. CDR3s include the opening cysteine and the closing phenylalanine or tryptophan. A D gene is named only where the DNA matches it firmly. Clone size appears in some rows only: once, few, many, or a class for an expanded clone.

CDR3 protein	CDR3 DNA	V gene	J gene	D gene	CDR3 length	clone size
CASSSGGTGNTIYF	TGTGCCAGCAGTTCCGGGGGTACTGGAAACACCATATATTTT	TRBV27	TRBJ1-3	NA	14	NA
CASSTDRGTEAFF	TGTGCCAGTAGTACCGACAGGGGGACTGAAGCTTTCTTT	TRBV19	TRBJ1-1	TRBD1	13	NA
CASSEPGYEQYF	TGCGCCAGCAGTGAACCCGGCTACGAGCAGTACTTC	TRBV10-1	TRBJ2-7	NA	12	NA
CATSDLLAGGADTQYF	TGTGCCACCAGTGACTTACTAGCGGGTGGGGCAGATACGCAGTATTTT	TRBV24-1	TRBJ2-3	TRBD2	16	NA
CASRGLAGGDTQYF	TGTGCCAGCAGGGGACTAGCGGGGGGAGATACGCAGTATTTT	TRBV11-2	TRBJ2-3	TRBD2	14	NA
CASSLGRGRDRAYNEQFF	TGTGCCAGCAGCCTGGGACGGGGCAGGGACAGGGCCTACAATGAGCAGTTCTTC	TRBV11-2	TRBJ2-1	TRBD1	18	NA
CASSLWGGGNIQYF	TGTGCCAGCAGCCTCTGGGGGGGTGGAAACATTCAGTACTTC	TRBV11-2	TRBJ2-4	TRBD2	14	NA
CASSYSGGLNTEAFF	TGTGCCAGCAGTTACTCGGGGGGATTGAACACTGAAGCTTTCTTT	TRBV6-5	TRBJ1-1	NA	15	few
CASSRMDRGAETQYF	TGTGCCAGCAGCAGAATGGACAGGGGAGCGGAGACCCAGTACTTC	TRBV5-6	TRBJ2-5	TRBD1	15	NA
CASSGRDTQYF	TGCGCCAGCAGTGGCCGGGATACGCAGTATTTT	TRBV10-1	TRBJ2-3	NA	11	NA
CSVEDRTYGYTF	TGCAGCGTCGAGGACAGGACTTATGGCTACACCTTC	TRBV29-1	TRBJ1-2	TRBD1	12	NA
CASSHGRGEQFF	TGTGCCAGCAGCCACGGGAGAGGGGAGCAGTTCTTC	TRBV3-1/TRBV3-2	TRBJ2-1	NA	12	few
CASSPGDTQYF	TGTGCCAGCAGCCCGGGAGATACGCAGTATTTT	TRBV3-1/TRBV3-2	TRBJ2-3	NA	11	NA
CASSEGRNTEAFF	TGTGCCAGCAGTGAAGGTCGGAACACTGAAGCTTTCTTT	TRBV6-1	TRBJ1-1	NA	13	NA
CASSTRTTNTGELFF	TGTGCCAGCAGTACTCGGACTACGAACACCGGGGAGCTGTTTTTT	TRBV6-6	TRBJ2-2	NA	15	NA
CSAGDRGETQYF	TGCAGCGCTGGAGACAGGGGGGAGACCCAGTACTTC	TRBV29-1	TRBJ2-5	TRBD1	12	NA
CATSRGQGQGVNQPQHF	TGTGCCACCAGCAGAGGGCAAGGACAGGGGGTCAATCAGCCCCAGCATTTT	TRBV15	TRBJ1-5	TRBD1	17	NA
CASRLTGSRTDQPQHF	TGTGCCAGCAGATTAACCGGGTCGAGGACTGATCAGCCCCAGCATTTT	TRBV27	TRBJ1-5	NA	16	NA
CASSFGQGNYGYTF	TGTGCCAGCAGCTTCGGACAGGGAAACTATGGCTACACCTTC	TRBV7-8	TRBJ1-2	TRBD1	14	once
CASSSKLEEFF	TGTGCCAGCAGCTCTAAACTAGAGGAGTTCTTC	TRBV11-2	TRBJ2-1	NA	11	NA
CASSQYGTGYETQYF	TGCGCCAGCAGCCAATACGGGACAGGATACGAGACCCAGTACTTC	TRBV4-3	TRBJ2-5	TRBD1	15	NA
CAIRNDRGGDEQFF	TGTGCCATCAGAAACGACAGGGGAGGTGATGAGCAGTTCTTC	TRBV10-3	TRBJ2-1	TRBD1	14	NA
CASSLRRDPWNSPLHF	TGTGCCAGCAGTTTGAGGAGGGACCCCTGGAATTCACCCCTCCACTTT	TRBV27	TRBJ1-6	NA	16	NA
CASSEEGASGVYNEQFF	TGTGCCAGCAGTGAAGAGGGGGCTAGCGGGGTGTACAATGAGCAGTTCTTC	TRBV6-1	TRBJ2-1	TRBD2	17	medium-sized
CASSYGGGSYGYTF	TGTGCCAGCAGTTACGGGGGGGGGAGCTATGGCTACACCTTC	TRBV6-5	TRBJ1-2	NA	14	few
CASRYDRSNQPQHF	TGTGCCAGCCGTTATGATAGAAGCAATCAGCCCCAGCATTTT	TRBV6-2/TRBV6-3	TRBJ1-5	NA	14	few
CAISESEGQGGNEQFF	TGTGCCATCAGTGAGTCTGAAGGACAGGGAGGGAATGAGCAGTTCTTC	TRBV10-3	TRBJ2-1	NA	16	NA